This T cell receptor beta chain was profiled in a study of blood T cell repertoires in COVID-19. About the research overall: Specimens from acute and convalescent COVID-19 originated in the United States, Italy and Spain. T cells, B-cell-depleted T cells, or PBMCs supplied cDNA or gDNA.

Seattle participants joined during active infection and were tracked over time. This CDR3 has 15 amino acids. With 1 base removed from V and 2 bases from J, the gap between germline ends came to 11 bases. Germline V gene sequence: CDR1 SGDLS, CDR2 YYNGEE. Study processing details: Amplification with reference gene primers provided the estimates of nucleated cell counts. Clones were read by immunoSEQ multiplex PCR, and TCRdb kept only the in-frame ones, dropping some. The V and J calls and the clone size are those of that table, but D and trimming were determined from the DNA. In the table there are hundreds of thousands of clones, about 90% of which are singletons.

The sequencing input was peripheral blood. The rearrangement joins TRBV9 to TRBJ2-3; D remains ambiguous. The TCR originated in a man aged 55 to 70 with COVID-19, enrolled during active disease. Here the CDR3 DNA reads TGTGCCAGCAGCGTAAGTCCTACTACCACAGATACGCAGTATTTT. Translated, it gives CASSVSPTTTDTQYF.